This T cell receptor beta chain was found in a study of glioma-infiltrating T cells after dendritic cell vaccination. Findings and caveats of the study: The cohort had few patients with full blood and tumor sets.

As to time point: after dendritic cell vaccination, including at tumor progression/relapse. None of the glioblastoma patients had an isocitrate dehydrogenase mutation. Sequencing used immunoSEQ multiplex PCR; TCRdb keeps in-frame clones, though not all of them. The sample shows fewer than 85,000 clones, over 75% of them seen only once. The count of this clone is one. Its antigen is not identified. This CDR3 has 13 residues. Trimming stripped 8 bases from V and 7 bases from J, with 15 bases between. CDR1 is MNHEY, CDR2 SMNVEV, per germline (reference sequence). Here the sequenced sample was blood, taken after dendritic cell vaccination. This clonotype originated in a human donor with glioblastoma. The gene calls are TRBV27 and TRBJ1-5; D call uncertain. The CDR3 sequence is CASGGDLGQPQHF. Here the CDR3 DNA reads TGTGCCAGCGGCGGTGACCTAGGCCAGCCCCAGCATTTT.